A single sample is the source of the 18 T cell receptor beta chains below, sequenced in a study of blood T cell repertoires in COVID-19. This table comes from immunoSEQ multiplex PCR, and its TCRdb copy is limited to in-frame clones, with some not included. The sample lists roughly 180,000 clones; 65% to 85% were seen once. Sequenced: PBMCs or T cells enriched from blood (not recorded which). Receptors were obtained from a woman between 40 and 50 years old with acute COVID-19.

The rearrangement joins TRBV7-9 to TRBJ2-2; 7 bases are shared with TRBD1. Germline assignment: CDR1 SEHNR and CDR2 FQNEAQ (reference sequence). This CDR3 has 15 residues. The V segment lost 2 bases and the J segment 2 bases; nucleotides outside the gene matches: 2. CDR3 nucleotides: TGTGCCAGCAGCTTATGGGACAGCAACACCGGGGAGCTGTTTTTT. It is translated as CASSLWDSNTGELFF.

In this sample, this clone turned up a few times. This CDR3 is CSVEKQGALGETQYF. The CDR3 DNA is TGCAGCGTTGAAAAACAGGGAGCTTTAGGGGAGACCCAGTACTTC. This chain links TRBV29-1 with TRBJ2-5, with TRBD1 as a possible D gene (6 bases). The germline CDR1 and CDR2 sequences are SQVTM and ANQGSEA. The CDR3 sequence is 15 residues long. V was trimmed by 2 bases and J by 5 bases, leaving 18 bases between them. The full variable domain, its missing parts supplied by reference TRBV29-1 and TRBJ2-5, is SAVISQKPSRDICQRGTSLTIQCQVDSQVTMMFWYRQQPGQSLTLIATANQGSEATYESGFVIDKFPISRPNLTFSTLTVSNMSPEDSSIYLCSVEKQGALGETQYFGPGTRLLVL.

CDR3 residues: CASELSGTTYEQYF. CDR3 coding DNA: TGTGCCAGCGAATTAAGCGGTACGACCTACGAGCAGTACTTC. The chain employs TRBV6-5 and TRBJ2-7; possible D gene TRBD2, 5 bases. Germline V gene lookup returns CDR1 MNHEY and CDR2 SVGAGI. Trimming took 8 bases from V and 2 from J, leaving 16 bases between them. The CDR3 is made up of 14 amino acids.

V is TRBV6-5 and J is TRBJ2-3; a weak D match, TRBD1 (5 bases). This CDR3 is built from 10 residues. Per germline, CDR1 MNHEY and CDR2 SVGAGI. In nucleotides, the CDR3 is TGTGCTGTAGGGGAAAATACGCAGTATTTT. This encodes CAVGENTQYF.

The chain recombines TRBV11-2 with TRBJ2-3; D call uncertain. The CDR3 totals 16 residues. Germline V lookup: CDR1 SGHAT, CDR2 FQNNGV. With 5 bases removed from V and 0 bases from J, the gap between germline ends came to 15 bases. For the CDR3, the DNA is TGTGCCAGCAGCAGAGACCCCAAGCGTAGCACAGATACGCAGTATTTT. Its protein is CASSRDPKRSTDTQYF.

The CDR3 here is CASSLAGGSNQPQHF. Here the CDR3 DNA reads TGTGCCAGCAGTTTAGCCGGGGGGTCCAATCAGCCCCAGCATTTT. This sequence joins TRBV27 and TRBJ1-5, with TRBD1 as a possible D gene (5 bases). V shed 2 bases and J shed 3 bases, with 11 bases lying between them. The CDR3 is 15 amino acids. The V gene's germline CDR1 is MNHEY and CDR2 SMNVEV (reference sequence).

The rearrangement joins TRBV7-9 to TRBJ2-1; 9 bases fit TRBD2. V shed 4 bases, J shed 8 bases, and the junction held 15 bases outside the gene matches. Germline V gene sequence: CDR1 SEHNR, CDR2 FQNEAQ (reference sequence). The CDR3 length is 17 residues. CDR3 in DNA: TGTGCCAGCAGCTCCCCGGGCGGGAGGGCAAGGAGGGATGAGCAGTTCTTC. Its translation is CASSSPGGRARRDEQFF.

The CDR3 coding sequence is TGTGCCAGCAGCCGTTCTAGCCATGAGCAGTTCTTC. Residues: CASSRSSHEQFF. V and J are TRBV7-9 and TRBJ2-1; D is possibly TRBD2 (5 bases). The CDR3 consists of 12 residues. The germline V gene has CDR1 SEHNR and CDR2 FQNEAQ (reference sequence). Trimming shortened V by 5 bases and J by 8 bases, and 10 bases separated the two germline ends.

The chain links TRBV30 to TRBJ2-1; possibly TRBD1 for D (5 bases). Trimming pared 3 bases from V and 4 bases from J, leaving 19 bases between. The CDR3 totals 16 residues. Germline V CDR1 and CDR2: GTSNPN, SVGIG (reference sequence). Here the CDR3 reads CAWSPPDTDGYNEQFF. Here the CDR3 DNA reads TGTGCCTGGAGCCCTCCGGACACCGATGGGTACAATGAGCAGTTCTTC.

This chain uses TRBV7-2 with TRBJ1-2, with D possibly being TRBD1 (6 bases). The germline gives CDR1 SGHTA, CDR2 FQGNSA. The CDR3 consists of 14 residues. The V gene lost 1 base and the J gene lost 4 bases, with 10 bases spanning the gap. In nucleotides, the CDR3 is TGTGCCAGCAGCTTAGAAGGGGGATTCTATGGCTACACCTTC. This encodes CASSLEGGFYGYTF. Combining the CDR3 with reference TRBV7-2 and TRBJ1-2 gives the whole variable domain GAGVSQSPSNKVTEKGKDVELRCDPISGHTALYWYRQSLGQGLEFLIYFQGNSAPDKSGLPSDRFSAERTGGSVSTLTIQRTQQEDSAVYLCASSLEGGFYGYTFGSGTRLTVV.

There are a few counts of this clone. V is TRBV4-1 and J is TRBJ2-2, with TRBD1 matching over 8 bases. V shed 4 bases, J shed 2 bases, and the junction held 6 bases outside the gene matches. The CDR3 extends over 16 amino acids. CDR1 is MGHRA, CDR2 YSYEKL, per germline. Here the CDR3 reads CASSRLGQGNTGELFF. CDR3 nucleotides: TGCGCCAGCAGCCGCCTAGGACAGGGAAACACCGGGGAGCTGTTTTTT.

CDR3 coding DNA: TGTGCCACCAGCAGAGATAGGACTAGCGGGAGGGCCGGGGAGCTGTTTTTT. This encodes CATSRDRTSGRAGELFF. V and J are TRBV15 and TRBJ2-2; 15 bases agree with TRBD2. The CDR3 is 17 amino acids. CDR1 is LNHNV, CDR2 YYDKDF, per germline (reference sequence). The V and J ends lost 0 bases and 6 bases, in that order; junction bases with no gene match: 2.

The chain couples TRBV3-1 (or the pseudogene TRBV3-2) to TRBJ2-7; D gene ambiguous. Deletions cut 0 bases from V and 2 bases from J, with 14 bases between. CDR1 and CDR2 (germline): LGHDT, YNNKEL (reference sequence). This CDR3 contains 16 residues. The CDR3 sequence is CASSQDVRGTTYEQYF. The CDR3 nucleotides read TGTGCCAGCAGCCAAGATGTACGCGGAACCACCTACGAGCAGTACTTC.

V is TRBV4-1 and J is TRBJ1-2; 7 nucleotides align to TRBD1. The CDR3 runs to 18 residues. V shed 1 base, J shed 4 bases, and the junction held 15 bases outside the gene matches. Looked up from germline, CDR1 is MGHRA and CDR2 is YSYEKL. The CDR3: CASSQARLGGGPFYGYTF. The CDR3 DNA follows: TGCGCCAGCAGCCAAGCTCGTTTAGGGGGCGGACCGTTCTATGGCTACACCTTC.

This sequence joins TRBV4-1 and TRBJ2-6, with TRBD1 matching over 7 bases. The junction had 8 bases not matched to a gene; V was cut back by 4 bases and J by 2 bases. The germline CDR1 and CDR2 sequences are MGHRA and YSYEKL. This CDR3 contains 17 residues. For the CDR3, the DNA is TGCGCCAGCAGCCTGCTCATGGGGACAGCTGGGGCCAACGTCCTGACTTTC. Protein: CASSLLMGTAGANVLTF.

The rearrangement links TRBV18 to TRBJ2-3; 14 bases are shared with TRBD2. The V gene's germline CDR1 is KGHSH and CDR2 LQKENI. This CDR3 is 17 amino acids long. J lost 0 bases, V lost 3 bases, and 2 bases had no gene match. CDR3 bases: TGTGCCAGCTCACCGGGACTAGCGGGAGCTAGCACAGATACGCAGTATTTT. This codes for CASSPGLAGASTDTQYF.

The chain joins TRBV30 to TRBJ2-1; TRBD2 aligns across 16 bases. Trimming took 2 bases from V and 4 from J; bases not matched to a gene: 5. CDR1 and CDR2 from the germline V gene are GTSNPN and SVGIG (reference sequence). The CDR3 is 17 amino acids. The CDR3 nucleotides are TGTGCCTGGAGTAAAGGGACTAGCGGGAGGGGTTACAATGAGCAGTTCTTC. Residues: CAWSKGTSGRGYNEQFF.

In its sample, this clone was seen once. This chain joins TRBV14 and TRBJ2-5; TRBD1 matches 7 bases. This CDR3 has 14 amino acids. Germline trimming cut 2 bases from V and 5 bases from J; bases unmatched to any gene: 5. Germline V lookup: CDR1 SGHDN, CDR2 FVKESK. The CDR3 sequence: CASSQQGVGETQYF. The CDR3 region has the DNA TGTGCCAGCAGCCAACAGGGGGTCGGCGAGACCCAGTACTTC.